This is a list of T cell receptor beta chains from one sample in a study of regulatory T cells in long-lasting Graves disease. TCRdb reprocessed the multiplex PCR reads with MiXCR, giving one entry per CDR3 protein. The sample carries 250,000 to 300,000 distinct CDR3 sequences, 22% recorded once. Source: peripheral blood mononuclear cells (PBMCs), taken when the disease was refractory, from a patient treated with antithyroid drugs. These receptors were obtained from a female donor with Graves disease. Both conserved end residues are part of each CDR3. The order of the fields is clone size, V gene, D gene, J gene, CDR3 DNA, CDR3 protein. A D gene is named only where the DNA matches it firmly. A clone size is listed for some rows: how often the clone was seen (once, few, many), or a class if it is expanded.

>.|TRBV9|.|TRBJ2-7
TGTGCCAGCAGCGTAGGCGTTTGGGCCTACGAGCAGTACTTC
CASSVGVWAYEQYF
>many|TRBV15|TRBD1|TRBJ2-5
TGTGCCACCAGCAGTTCCCGGGACAGGATTGAGACCCAGTACTTC
CATSSSRDRIETQYF
>many|TRBV7-9|.|TRBJ2-7
TGTGCCAGCAGCTTTGAGGTCTACGAGCAGTACTTC
CASSFEVYEQYF
>.|TRBV15|.|TRBJ1-5
TGTGCCACCAGAAGAGGGAATCAGCCCCAGCATTTT
CATRRGNQPQHF
>many|TRBV28|.|TRBJ2-5
TGTGCCAGCAGTTCACAAAGCGAAAAGACCCAGTACTTC
CASSSQSEKTQYF
>.|TRBV20-1|TRBD2|TRBJ2-7
TGCAGTGCTCAGGGGGTAGCGGGAGTCTCCTACGAGCAGTACTTC
CSAQGVAGVSYEQYF
>many|TRBV11-2|.|TRBJ2-5
TGTGCCAGCAGCCCAGTAGCGGAGTTGTACCAAGAGACCCAGTACTTC
CASSPVAELYQETQYF
>.|TRBV19|.|TRBJ1-2
TGTGCCAGTATAGAGTCGGCAGGGATGGCCTATGGCTACACCTTC
CASIESAGMAYGYTF
>many|TRBV11-1|.|TRBJ1-2
TGTGCCAGCAGCTTAGAGGGAAATGGCTACACCTTC
CASSLEGNGYTF
>.|TRBV18|TRBD1|TRBJ1-5
TGTGCCAGCTCGGGGGGGACAGCCCTCCAGCCCCAGCATTTT
CASSGGTALQPQHF
>few|TRBV14|.|TRBJ2-2
TGTGCCAGCAGCCCCGGGGACAAGAGCACCGGGGAGCTGTTTTTT
CASSPGDKSTGELFF
>many|TRBV28|.|TRBJ2-7
TGTGCCAGCATGGGCGCGGAGCGATCCTACGAGCAGTACTTC
CASMGAERSYEQYF
>many|TRBV3-1|.|TRBJ2-2
TGTGCCAGCAGCCGCGAGACCGGGGAGCTGTTTTTT
CASSRETGELFF
>.|TRBV7-2|TRBD2|TRBJ2-5
TGTGCCAGCAGCTTATTCGGGGTAGCGGGACCCGGAGAGACCCAGTACTTC
CASSLFGVAGPGETQYF
>many|TRBV28|.|TRBJ2-3
TGTGCCAGCAGTTTTGGACTAAACTACGGCACAGATACGCAGTATTTT
CASSFGLNYGTDTQYF
>.|TRBV4-1|TRBD1|TRBJ1-2
TGCGCCAGCAGCCAAGAAGGGGACAGGGTCGGCTATGGCTACACCTTC
CASSQEGDRVGYGYTF
>many|TRBV28|TRBD1|TRBJ2-5
TGTGCCAGCAGTATATCGACAGGGAAAGAGACCCAGTACTTC
CASSISTGKETQYF
>.|TRBV4-1|TRBD1|TRBJ2-2
TGCGCCAGCAGCCAGTCGGACAGGGGGCTCGGGGAGCTGTTTTTT
CASSQSDRGLGELFF
>many|TRBV30|.|TRBJ2-7
TGTGCCTGGAGTGTAAACGGTCTAGCACCCTACGAGCAGTACTTC
CAWSVNGLAPYEQYF
>many|TRBV3-1|.|TRBJ1-5
TGTGCCAGCAGCCAAGAGTTTGATAGGCCCCAGCATTTT
CASSQEFDRPQHF
>few|TRBV7-2|.|TRBJ2-7
TGTGCCAGCAGCGAGCAGGGGCAGGGGAACTACGAGCAGTACTTC
CASSEQGQGNYEQYF
>.|TRBV12-3/TRBV12-4|TRBD1|TRBJ2-1
TGTGCCAGCAGTTTAGGGACAGGAGGTGAGCAGTTCTTC
CASSLGTGGEQFF
>few|TRBV5-1|TRBD1|TRBJ1-3
TGCGCCAGCAGCTTGGACAGGGGGGCAACTGGAAACACCATATATTTT
CASSLDRGATGNTIYF
>.|TRBV12-3/TRBV12-4|TRBD2|TRBJ2-7
TGTGCCAGCAGTTTATCAACTAGCGGGAGGGTGGAGTCCTACGAGCAGTACTTC
CASSLSTSGRVESYEQYF
>many|TRBV28|.|TRBJ2-5
TGTGCCAGCAGTCCACTGGTTCTAGTATCGGCCCAGTACTTC
CASSPLVLVSAQYF
>many|TRBV3-1|.|TRBJ1-6
TGTGCCAGCAGCCAAGATCTTCAAGCGGAGAATTCACCCCTCCACTTT
CASSQDLQAENSPLHF
>many|TRBV2|TRBD1|TRBJ2-2
TGTGCCAGCAGTGGACAGGGAAACACCGGGGAGCTGTTTTTT
CASSGQGNTGELFF
>.|TRBV11-2|.|TRBJ2-1
TGTGCCAGCAGCGCCGACTATTCCAATGAGCAGTTCTTC
CASSADYSNEQFF
>few|TRBV30|.|TRBJ1-6
TGTGCCTGGAGTGGGGATTTTAACTCCTATAATTCACCCCTCCACTTT
CAWSGDFNSYNSPLHF
>.|TRBV19|TRBD1|TRBJ2-7
TGTGCCAGCGCCGATGACAGGGGGACGCCCTACGAGCAGTACTTC
CASADDRGTPYEQYF
>few|TRBV18|TRBD1|TRBJ1-1
TGTGCCAGCTCACAAACAGGGGCCCCTGAAGCTTTCTTT
CASSQTGAPEAFF
>many|TRBV27|.|TRBJ2-6
TGTGCCAGCAGTCCACAATTCCGACAGCACTCTGGGGCCAACGTCCTGACTTTC
CASSPQFRQHSGANVLTF
>many|TRBV6-2/TRBV6-3|TRBD1|TRBJ1-1
TGTGCCAGCGGTGACAGGGGGAGGAACACTGAAGCTTTCTTT
CASGDRGRNTEAFF
>.|TRBV6-1|.|TRBJ1-2
TGTGCCAGCAACCCCCCTTCCCGGACGGGGACGGGTGGCTACACCTTC
CASNPPSRTGTGGYTF
>.|TRBV11-2|TRBD1|TRBJ2-7
TGTGCCAGCAGCTCAATCAGTGGGACAGGGACCTACTACGAGCAGTACTTC
CASSSISGTGTYYEQYF
>many|TRBV15|.|TRBJ2-5
TGTGCCACCAGCCCGCTGTGGACAGCCCAAGAGACCCAGTACTTC
CATSPLWTAQETQYF
>many|TRBV2|.|TRBJ1-2
TGTGCCAGCAGCCCCACGGGGGGACGTGGCTACACCTTC
CASSPTGGRGYTF
>many|TRBV2|.|TRBJ2-2
TGTGCCAGCAGTGATGGTCGAGGGAGCGGGGAGCTGTTTTTT
CASSDGRGSGELFF
>few|TRBV28|.|TRBJ1-3
TGTGCCAGCAGTTTACGGTTGTCCAGTTCTGGAAACACCATATATTTT
CASSLRLSSSGNTIYF
>.|TRBV30|.|TRBJ1-1
TGTGCCTGGAGGGGACAATGGAACACTGAAGCTTTCTTT
CAWRGQWNTEAFF
>many|TRBV2|.|TRBJ2-7
TGTGCCAGCAAGGTTGGCGGTACGTACGAGCAGTACTTC
CASKVGGTYEQYF
>few|TRBV25-1|TRBD1|TRBJ1-4
TGTGCCAGCAGTGAATACAGGACAGGAACGGAAAAACTGTTTTTT
CASSEYRTGTEKLFF
>many|TRBV24-1|.|TRBJ2-7
TGTGCCACCAGTGGAGCGGACAGTACGCAGTACTTC
CATSGADSTQYF
>few|TRBV12-3/TRBV12-4|.|TRBJ2-7
TGTGCCAGCAGTGCTGACAGGAGGGACTACGAGCAGTACTTC
CASSADRRDYEQYF
>few|TRBV6-6|TRBD2|TRBJ2-2
TGTGCCAGCAGTTACTCGACTGCGGGAGGGCCTGACACCGGGGAGCTGTTTTTT
CASSYSTAGGPDTGELFF
>many|TRBV25-1|TRBD1|TRBJ1-6
TGTGCCAGCAGTGACGTAGCAGGACAGGCGTCAAATTCACCCCTCCACTTT
CASSDVAGQASNSPLHF
>few|TRBV6-4|.|TRBJ2-7
TGTGCCAGCAGTCGGTCGGGTGGAGAATACGAGCAGTACTTC
CASSRSGGEYEQYF
>few|TRBV11-2|.|TRBJ2-7
TGTGCCAGCAGCCCGACTCAGTACGAGCAGTACTTC
CASSPTQYEQYF
>few|TRBV7-2|.|TRBJ1-3
TGTGCCAGCAGCTTAGCCGGCGGACAAGGAGCTGGAAACACCATATATTTT
CASSLAGGQGAGNTIYF
>.|TRBV9|.|TRBJ2-5
TGTGCCAGCAGCCTGGACGGGTCGAACCAAGAGACCCAGTACTTC
CASSLDGSNQETQYF
>once|TRBV7-2|TRBD2|TRBJ2-3
TGTGCCAGCAGCCCACCTACAGCGGGAGGGGCTCCAGATACGCAGTATTTT
CASSPPTAGGAPDTQYF
>many|TRBV7-9|.|TRBJ1-4
TGTGCCAGCAGTCCCAAGGGGGGCGGTAATGAAAAACTGTTTTTT
CASSPKGGGNEKLFF